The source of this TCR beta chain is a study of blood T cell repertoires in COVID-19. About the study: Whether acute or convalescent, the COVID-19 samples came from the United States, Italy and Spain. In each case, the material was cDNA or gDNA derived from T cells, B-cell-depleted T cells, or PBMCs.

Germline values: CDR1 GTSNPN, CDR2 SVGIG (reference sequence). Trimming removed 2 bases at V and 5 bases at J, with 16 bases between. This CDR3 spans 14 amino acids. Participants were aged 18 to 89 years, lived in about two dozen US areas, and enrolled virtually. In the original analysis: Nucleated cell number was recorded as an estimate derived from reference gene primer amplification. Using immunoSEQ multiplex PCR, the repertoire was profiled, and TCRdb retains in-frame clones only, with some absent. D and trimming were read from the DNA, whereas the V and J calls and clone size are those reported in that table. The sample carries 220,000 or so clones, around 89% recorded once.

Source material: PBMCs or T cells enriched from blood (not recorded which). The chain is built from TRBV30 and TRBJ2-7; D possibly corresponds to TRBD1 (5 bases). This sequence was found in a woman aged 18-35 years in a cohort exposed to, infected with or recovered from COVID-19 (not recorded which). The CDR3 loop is CAWSLETLTDEQYF. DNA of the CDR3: TGTGCCTGGAGTCTGGAGACACTGACAGACGAGCAGTACTTC.